Presented here are 21 T cell receptor beta chains from one specimen sequenced in a study of blood T cell repertoires in COVID-19. Assay used: immunoSEQ multiplex PCR; TCRdb lists only in-frame clones, some missing. There are 200,000 to 300,000 clones in the sample; around 87% occur only once, and under 2.5% lies in the top ten. The sequenced material came from peripheral blood. All receptors derive from a woman aged 45 to 65 with acute or convalescent COVID-19.

The chain employs TRBV3-1 (or the pseudogene TRBV3-2) and TRBJ2-7; no firm D call. V shed 5 bases and J shed 4 bases, with 6 bases lying between them. From germline, CDR1 is LGHDT and CDR2 YNNKEL (reference sequence). CDR3 length: 11 residues. The CDR3 protein is CASSGRYEQYF. In nucleotides, the CDR3 is TGTGCCAGCAGCGGGCGTTACGAGCAGTACTTC.

This chain joins TRBV4-2 and TRBJ2-7; possible D gene TRBD1, 6 bases. Per the germline V gene, CDR1 is LGHNA and CDR2 is YNFKEQ. Trimming cost V 3 bases and J 4 bases, with 22 bases left between them. The CDR3 runs to 17 residues. CDR3 region: CASSHPPEGERFYEQYF. The CDR3 coding sequence is TGTGCCAGCAGCCACCCCCCCGAGGGGGAACGGTTTTACGAGCAGTACTTC.

J is TRBJ1-2 and V is TRBV28; possible D gene TRBD1, 6 bases. The length of the CDR3 is 13 residues. Looked up from germline, CDR1 is MDHEN and CDR2 is SYDVKM. Trimming pared 1 base from V and 3 bases from J, leaving 6 bases between. CDR3 amino acids: CASSLSGDYGYTF. As DNA, the CDR3 is TGTGCCAGCAGTTTATCAGGGGACTATGGCTACACCTTC.

The chain employs TRBV27 and TRBJ1-4, with D uncertain. Germline CDR1 reads MNHEY; CDR2 reads SMNVEV (reference sequence). V lost 4 bases and J lost 6, with 9 bases in between. The CDR3 consists of 13 residues. CDR3 loop: CASSSPLDEKLFF. In DNA, the CDR3 is TGTGCCAGCAGTTCCCCTCTCGATGAAAAACTGTTTTTT.

The rearrangement uses TRBV12-3 or TRBV12-4 and TRBJ2-7; a weak D match, TRBD2 (6 bases). This CDR3 is built from 13 residues. V was pared by 1 base and J by 6 bases, with 10 bases between. For the CDR3, the DNA is TGTGCCAGCAGTTTAGGAGGTAGCGGCGAGCAGTACTTC. Protein product: CASSLGGSGEQYF.

This rearrangement joins TRBV3-1 (or the pseudogene TRBV3-2) to TRBJ1-3; D remains ambiguous. The CDR3 runs 16 residues. CDR1 and CDR2 from the germline V gene are LGHDT and YNNKEL (reference sequence). Trimming stripped 1 base from V and 4 bases from J, with 14 bases between. The CDR3 spells CASSQGIVGSGNTIYF. CDR3 coding DNA: TGTGCCAGCAGCCAAGGGATCGTGGGCTCGGGAAACACCATATATTTT.

Worth noting for this clone: At one of its ends the junction is not consistent with the germline gene, which may arise from a read error. This chain links TRBV7-3 with TRBJ2-5, with D unclear. The germline V gene has CDR1 SGHTA and CDR2 FQGTGA. This CDR3 is built from 13 residues. As DNA, the CDR3 is TGTGCCAGCAGCCCACGACTGCAAGAGGCCCAGTACTTC. Protein: CASSPRLQEAQYF.

V is TRBV3-1 (or the pseudogene TRBV3-2) and J is TRBJ2-3; TRBD2 aligns across 9 bases. In germline, CDR1 is LGHDT, CDR2 YNNKEL (reference sequence). This CDR3 contains 15 residues. V lost 5 bases, J lost 4 bases, and 7 bases stayed unmatched. DNA of the CDR3: TGTGCCAGCAGCGGTCCGGGACTAGCCGCAGATACGCAGTATTTT. This codes for CASSGPGLAADTQYF.

The chain is built from TRBV18 and TRBJ2-1; 8 positions match TRBD1. The CDR3 runs 13 residues. Germline CDR1 KGHSH, CDR2 LQKENI. J was trimmed by 10 bases and V by 4 bases; bases with no gene match: 6. The CDR3 here is CASSLLRQGEQFF. The CDR3 coding sequence is TGTGCCAGCTCACTCCTACGACAGGGGGAGCAGTTCTTC.

This clone has a handful of counts. This sequence joins TRBV29-1 and TRBJ1-3; D gene unclear. Germline V gives CDR1 SQVTM, CDR2 ANQGSEA. CDR3 length: 16 residues. With 1 base removed from V and 0 bases from J, the gap between germline ends came to 13 bases. The CDR3 spells CSVEARHRRSGNTIYF. CDR3 DNA: TGCAGCGTTGAAGCCCGACACCGCCGCTCTGGAAACACCATATATTTT.

The V gene is TRBV10-3, the J gene TRBJ2-1; D perhaps matches TRBD2 (6 bases). CDR1 ENHRY and CDR2 SYGVKD come from the germline V gene. V gave up 10 bases and J gave up 4 bases, with 20 bases separating them. This CDR3 is 15 amino acids long. Here the CDR3 DNA reads TGTGCCACCGCGGGGAGGAGCGGCCTATACAATGAGCAGTTCTTC. This gives the protein CATAGRSGLYNEQFF.

J is TRBJ2-1 and V is TRBV27, with 7 bases aligning to TRBD2. The CDR3 sequence is 13 residues long. Trimming took 3 bases from V and 10 from J; bases not matched to a gene: 6. Germline V gene sequence: CDR1 MNHEY, CDR2 SMNVEV (reference sequence). The CDR3: CASSFQPGLEQFF. CDR3 nucleotide sequence: TGTGCCAGCAGTTTCCAACCGGGACTAGAGCAGTTCTTC.

This chain links TRBV28 with TRBJ1-3; TRBD1 matches 8 bases. Germline lookup yields CDR1 MDHEN and CDR2 SYDVKM. The CDR3 is made up of 14 amino acids. Trimming removed 6 bases from V and 4 bases from J; junction bases left unmatched: 5. Written as DNA, the CDR3 is TGTGCCAGCAGAAAGACAGGGGCCGGAAACACCATATATTTT. It is translated as CASRKTGAGNTIYF.

Concerning this clone itself: The sample contains more than one DNA sequence encoding this CDR3. The chain combines TRBV28 with TRBJ2-7; D possibly corresponds to TRBD2 (6 bases). The CDR3 has 12 amino acids. Trimming left V 3 bases short and J 3 bases short, with 6 bases between. Looked up from germline, CDR1 is MDHEN and CDR2 is SYDVKM. The chain's CDR3 is CASSLRGYEQYF. CDR3 nucleotide sequence: TGTGCCAGCAGTTTGCGGGGCTACGAGCAGTACTTC.

The chain employs TRBV28 and TRBJ1-5, with D possibly TRBD1 on 5 matching bases. V was pared by 6 bases and J by 7 bases, with 10 bases between. Germline V gene sequence: CDR1 MDHEN, CDR2 SYDVKM. CDR3 length: 12 amino acids. This chain's CDR3 is CASSRAGQPQHF. The CDR3 bases are TGTGCCAGCAGCAGGGCTGGACAGCCCCAGCATTTT.

The count of this clone is one. This chain connects TRBV7-2 to TRBJ2-1; 9 bases map to TRBD1. The germline V gene has CDR1 SGHTA and CDR2 FQGNSA. The CDR3 has 15 amino acids. J lost 3 bases, V lost 5 bases, and 5 bases had no gene match. The CDR3 bases are TGTGCCAGCAGCCGCCGACAGGGGGTCTACAATGAGCAGTTCTTC. It specifies CASSRRQGVYNEQFF.

This clone showed up just once. The chain recombines TRBV23-1 with TRBJ1-1; D unclear. TRBV23-1 is treated as an ORF (open reading frame) with a function not yet certain. The CDR3 is made up of 15 amino acids. Trimming left V 6 bases short and J 0 bases short, with 14 bases between. The CDR3 nucleotides are TGCGCCAGCAGCCAGTGTGAGGGAATGAACACTGAAGCTTTCTTT. Translated: CASSQCEGMNTEAFF.

The chain is built from TRBV11-2 and TRBJ1-6, with 11 bases identical to TRBD1. Per germline, CDR1 SGHAT and CDR2 FQNNGV. The trim removed 1 base at V and 7 bases at J, leaving 6 bases unmatched. This CDR3 has 17 amino acids. The CDR3 protein is CASSLGDRGIGNSPLHF. CDR3 DNA sequence: TGTGCCAGCAGCTTAGGGGACAGGGGGATAGGCAATTCACCCCTCCACTTT.

This chain joins TRBV3-1 (or the pseudogene TRBV3-2) and TRBJ2-1, with 13 bases that match TRBD2. J lost 7 bases, V lost 0 bases, and 6 bases had no gene match. Germline assignment: CDR1 LGHDT and CDR2 YNNKEL (reference sequence). The CDR3 length is 17 residues. The CDR3 region has the DNA TGTGCCAGCAGCCAAGACGGACTAGCGGGAGTCGTAAATGAGCAGTTCTTC. Amino acid sequence: CASSQDGLAGVVNEQFF.

The rearrangement links TRBV2 to TRBJ1-5, with TRBD1 matching 7 bases. There are 15 residues in the CDR3. The V gene's germline CDR1 is SNHLY and CDR2 FYNNEI. The V segment lost 4 bases and the J segment 3 bases; nucleotides outside the gene matches: 6. In DNA, the CDR3 is TGTGCCAGCAGTGGACGGACAGGACCCAATCAGCCCCAGCATTTT. Its translation: CASSGRTGPNQPQHF.

This rearrangement joins TRBV4-2 to TRBJ2-2; TRBD2 matches 10 bases. CDR3 length: 15 residues. Germline-derived CDR1 and CDR2 are LGHNA and YNFKEQ. Trimming cost V 2 bases and J 3 bases; bases outside gene matches: 0. CDR3 region: CASSQLAGDTGELFF. Written as DNA, the CDR3 is TGTGCCAGCAGCCAACTAGCGGGAGACACCGGGGAGCTGTTTTTT.